These 30 T cell receptor beta chains share one sample of origin, sequenced in a study of T cells in Graves' hyperthyroidism and ophthalmopathy. Amplified regions were TCR beta CDR3 sequences from RNA transcripts. HTBI primers were used for first-round RT-PCR of the TCR CDR3. TCRdb recomputed calls from the multiplex PCR reads with MiXCR, one row per CDR3 protein. The data hold approximately 640,000 distinct CDR3 sequences, with around 15% observed a single time. Sequenced material: blood. These receptor sequences come from a woman aged 25 to 39 with Graves' hyperthyroidism.

The chain has TRBV20-1 and TRBJ1-1; unclear D gene. This CDR3 comprises 13 residues. The V and J ends lost 5 bases and 3 bases respectively, with 13 bases between them. CDR1 is DFQATT and CDR2 is SNEGSKA in the germline V gene (reference sequence). CDR3 DNA: TGCAGTGCTCCCCGGAGTGGGTACACTGAAGCTTTCTTT. This codes for CSAPRSGYTEAFF.

On this clonotype itself: At one end, the junction sequence differs from germline, possibly due to a read error. This chain uses TRBV7-2 with TRBJ2-5; 10 bases map to TRBD2. CDR1 is SGHTA and CDR2 is FQGNSA in the germline V gene. This CDR3 spans 16 amino acids. The CDR3 coding sequence is TGTGCCAGCAGCTTATCTAGCGGGAGATCCCAACAGACCCAGTACTTC. This codes for CASSLSSGRSQQTQYF.

The chain has TRBV18 and TRBJ1-2; 7 bases match TRBD1. V was pared by 3 bases and J by 7 bases, with 8 bases of the junction left unmatched. This CDR3 contains 14 residues. Germline V gives CDR1 KGHSH, CDR2 LQKENI. The CDR3 region is CASSPAETGFGYTF. DNA for the CDR3: TGTGCCAGCTCACCGGCCGAGACAGGGTTTGGCTACACCTTC.

This clonotype was seen ten or more times. The J gene is TRBJ2-7, the V gene TRBV7-9, with D perhaps TRBD1 (6 bases). V was pared by 6 bases and J by 3 bases, with 18 bases between. The germline V gene has CDR1 SEHNR and CDR2 FQNEAQ (reference sequence). This CDR3 region has 15 residues. The CDR3: CASSSTKGQLYEQYF. CDR3 nucleotide sequence: TGTGCCAGCAGTTCAACAAAAGGACAGCTCTACGAGCAGTACTTC.

The rearrangement uses TRBV4-1 and TRBJ2-1, with TRBD1 identical over 7 bases. Germline trimming cut 5 bases from V and 10 bases from J; bases unmatched to any gene: 11. CDR1 and CDR2 (germline): MGHRA, YSYEKL. CDR3 length: 14 residues. CDR3 sequence reads: CASSYPTGIGEQFF. The CDR3 coding sequence is TGCGCCAGCAGCTACCCGACAGGGATTGGGGAGCAGTTCTTC.

This clonotype was counted many times. This chain uses TRBV29-1 with TRBJ2-7, with 7 bases lining up with TRBD1. V gave up 5 bases and J gave up 3 bases; unmatched junction bases: 13. The CDR3 contains 15 residues. Germline V lookup: CDR1 SQVTM, CDR2 ANQGSEA. The CDR3 here is CSVINGEGGDYEQYF. Written as DNA, the CDR3 is TGCAGCGTTATAAACGGGGAAGGGGGCGACTACGAGCAGTACTTC.

This rearrangement joins TRBV2 to TRBJ1-4; perhaps TRBD1 as D (5 bases). Between the trimmed V and J ends, which lost 3 bases and 5 bases, there was a span of 10 bases. The CDR3 is 14 residues long. Per the germline V gene, CDR1 is SNHLY and CDR2 is FYNNEI. The CDR3 DNA reads TGTGCCAGCAGTGATTCAAGGGGAAATGAAAAACTGTTTTTT. Residues: CASSDSRGNEKLFF.

This clonotype was counted many times. CDR3 DNA: TGTGCTAGTGAGGCAGGTAACACCGGGGAGCTGTTTTTT. Protein sequence: CASEAGNTGELFF. The J gene is TRBJ2-2, the V gene TRBV12-5; no firm D call. Trimming shortened V by 7 bases and J by 2 bases, and 8 bases separated the two germline ends. The germline V gene encodes CDR1 LGHNT and CDR2 FRNRAP. The CDR3 extends over 13 amino acids.

The chain combines TRBV6-1 with TRBJ2-1; tentatively, D is TRBD2 (5 bases). This CDR3 region has 12 residues. Germline CDR1 and CDR2: MNHNS and SASEGT. V lost 2 bases and J 8 bases, leaving 7 bases between the germline ends. This CDR3 reads CASSEHGDEQFF. The CDR3 DNA sequence: TGTGCCAGCAGTGAACACGGGGATGAGCAGTTCTTC.

The chain uses TRBV29-1 and TRBJ2-1, with D perhaps matching TRBD2 (7 bases). The CDR3 has 17 amino acids. Germline CDR1 and CDR2: SQVTM and ANQGSEA. The V end was cut by 0 bases, the J end by 1 base, with 16 bases between. The CDR3 reads CSVEDGGQGWSYNEQFF. CDR3 bases: TGCAGCGTTGAAGACGGGGGGCAGGGCTGGTCCTACAATGAGCAGTTCTTC.

J is TRBJ2-5 and V is TRBV27; TRBD2 matches at 7 bases. The CDR3 spans 14 residues. In germline, CDR1 is MNHEY, CDR2 SMNVEV (reference sequence). J lost 0 bases, V lost 6 bases, and 4 bases had no gene match. The DNA of the CDR3 is TGTGCCAGCAGACCGGGAGGATACCAAGAGACCCAGTACTTC. Translated: CASRPGGYQETQYF.

This clonotype has a handful of counts. The chain is built from TRBV11-2 and TRBJ1-6, with 9 bases that match TRBD1. CDR3 length: 15 amino acids. V gave up 8 bases and J gave up 5 bases; unmatched junction bases: 7. Germline V lookup: CDR1 SGHAT, CDR2 FQNNGV. This chain's CDR3 is CASRDREANNSPLHF. CDR3 bases: TGTGCCAGCCGGGACAGGGAAGCAAATAATTCACCCCTCCACTTT. The full variable domain, with the rest looked up from reference TRBV11-2 and TRBJ1-6, is EAGVAQSPRYKIIEKRQSVAFWCNPISGHATLYWYQQILGQGPKLLIQFQNNGVVDDSQLPKDRFSAERLKGVDSTLKIQPAKLEDSAVYLCASRDREANNSPLHFGNGTRLTVT.

The V gene is TRBV11-2, the J gene TRBJ2-7; TRBD2 aligns across 14 bases. Germline CDR1 is SGHAT and CDR2 is FQNNGV. V trimming: 5 bases; J trimming: 0 bases; junction bases outside the gene matches: 9. This CDR3 spans 18 amino acids. In nucleotides, the CDR3 is TGTGCCAGCAGCATAATGACTAGCGGGAGGGTCCTCTCCTACGAGCAGTACTTC. Its protein is CASSIMTSGRVLSYEQYF.

This clonotype has only a few counts. This rearrangement joins TRBV7-9 to TRBJ2-5, with D perhaps given as TRBD1 or TRBD2 (5 bases each). This CDR3 region has 14 residues. With 5 bases removed from V and 1 base from J, the gap between germline ends came to 11 bases. Germline lookup yields CDR1 SEHNR and CDR2 FQNEAQ (reference sequence). The CDR3 DNA reads as TGTGCCAGCAGCCCCGGGACGCCCCAAGAGACCCAGTACTTC. Translation gives CASSPGTPQETQYF.

This clonotype came up many times. The V and J genes are TRBV12-3 or TRBV12-4 and TRBJ1-3; D gene ambiguous. The CDR3 has 16 amino acids. The ends were cut back, 5 bases at V and 0 bases at J, with 14 bases in the middle. CDR3 in amino acids: CASSRESLPSGNTIYF. Here the CDR3 DNA reads TGTGCCAGCAGTCGGGAGTCCTTACCCTCTGGAAACACCATATATTTT.

This clonotype was counted at least ten times. The chain joins TRBV7-2 to TRBJ2-7, with 7 bases that match TRBD2. This CDR3 spans 15 amino acids. The V segment lost 6 bases and the J segment 2 bases; nucleotides outside the gene matches: 10. Per germline, CDR1 SGHTA and CDR2 FQGNSA. The CDR3 is CASSWGGTTAYEQYF. DNA for the CDR3: TGTGCCAGCAGTTGGGGGGGGACTACCGCCTACGAGCAGTACTTC.

The sample holds many counts of this clonotype. V gene TRBV7-6 combines with J gene TRBJ2-1; D gene uncertain. Trimming left V 0 bases short and J 10 bases short, with 7 bases between. The CDR3 has 12 amino acids. Germline V gene lookup returns CDR1 SGHVS and CDR2 FNYEAQ. CDR3 loop: CASSLARREQFF. The CDR3 coding sequence is TGTGCCAGCAGCTTAGCCCGGCGAGAGCAGTTCTTC. Drawing the rest from reference TRBV7-6 and TRBJ2-1, the complete variable domain is GAGVSQSPRYKVTKRGQDVALRCDPISGHVSLYWYRQALGQGPEFLTYFNYEAQQDKSGLPNDRFSAERPEGSISTLTIQRTEQRDSAMYRCASSLARREQFFGPGTRLTVL.

This clonotype was detected ten times or more. The rearrangement joins TRBV28 to TRBJ2-7, with 7 bases aligning to TRBD1. Germline-derived CDR1 and CDR2 are MDHEN and SYDVKM. Losses at the gene ends were 7 bases for V and 5 bases for J; bases not matched to a gene: 11. The CDR3 consists of 14 residues. The CDR3, as DNA: TGTGCCAGCAAACAAATCAGGGGGTCCCACGAGCAGTACTTC. Encoded protein: CASKQIRGSHEQYF.

This clonotype was found many times. The chain employs TRBV27 and TRBJ1-2; TRBD1 matches at 10 bases. Per germline, CDR1 MNHEY and CDR2 SMNVEV (reference sequence). CDR3 length equals 14 residues. Trimming at V came to 3 bases and at J to 8 bases, leaving 6 bases not matched to a gene. CDR3 in DNA: TGTGCCAGCAGTTTCCGACAGGGGGCCAGGGGCTACACCTTC. This gives the protein CASSFRQGARGYTF.

At least ten counts were recorded for this clonotype. The J gene is TRBJ1-1, the V gene TRBV3-1; perhaps TRBD1 as D (5 bases). The germline V gene has CDR1 LGHDT and CDR2 YNNKEL (reference sequence). There are 14 residues in the CDR3. The V end lost 0 bases, the J end lost 5 bases, and 10 bases lay between the germline ends. CDR3 sequence (DNA): TGTGCCAGCAGCCAAGATTGGGGGGGTACTGAAGCTTTCTTT. Its translation is CASSQDWGGTEAFF. The full variable domain, rest sourced from reference TRBV3-1 and TRBJ1-1, is DTAVSQTPKYLVTQMGNDKSIKCEQNLGHDTMYWYKQDSKKFLKIMFSYNNKELIINETVPNRFSPKSPDKAHLNLHINSLELGDSAVYFCASSQDWGGTEAFFGQGTRLTVV.

J is TRBJ1-1 and V is TRBV14; D perhaps matches TRBD1 (5 bases). The germline CDR1 and CDR2 sequences are SGHDN and FVKESK. Trimming took 11 bases from V and 4 from J, leaving 11 bases between them. This CDR3 contains 11 residues. For the CDR3, the DNA is TGTGCCTCAGGGTGGGGCACTGAAGCTTTCTTT. Translated, it gives CASGWGTEAFF.

This clonotype was counted many times. CDR3 bases: TGTGCCAGCAGTTACTCTCAGGGGAACTTCTATGGCTACACCTTC. Translating it yields CASSYSQGNFYGYTF. V usage is TRBV6-6 and J usage is TRBJ1-2, with D tentatively TRBD1 (6 bases). The CDR3 covers 15 residues. The germline V gene has CDR1 MNHNY and CDR2 SVGAGI (reference sequence). V dropped 0 bases and J dropped 4 bases, with 12 bases sitting between them.

The chain links TRBV3-1 to TRBJ2-3, with 13 bases that match TRBD2. The CDR3 is made up of 18 amino acids. Germline V gene lookup returns CDR1 LGHDT and CDR2 YNNKEL (reference sequence). J lost 2 bases, V lost 5 bases, and 10 bases had no gene match. CDR3 DNA sequence: TGTGCCAGCAGCTCGCAAACTAGCGGGAGGGGGTACACAGATACGCAGTATTTT. Residues: CASSSQTSGRGYTDTQYF.

Regarding this clonotype: The junction shows a germline mismatch at one end, possibly a read error. The rearrangement joins TRBV6-2 or TRBV6-3 to TRBJ2-3; D not resolved. Germline CDR1 and CDR2: MNHEY and SVGEGT. CDR3 size: 13 residues. DNA for the CDR3: TGTGCCAGCAGTTACTCTAGCACAGATGCGCAGTATTTT. This codes for CASSYSSTDAQYF.

Note on this clonotype: At one of its ends the junction is not consistent with the germline gene, which may arise from a read error. CDR3 amino acids: CPSSLTGAGANVLTF. For the CDR3, the DNA is TGTCCCAGCAGTCTAACAGGGGCTGGGGCCAACGTCCTGACTTTC. The chain combines TRBV6-1 with TRBJ2-6; 7 bases fit TRBD1. The CDR3 loop spans 15 amino acids. The V gene's germline CDR1 is MNHNS and CDR2 SASEGT.

This clonotype was recorded a few times. This may be a read error: a much more frequent sequence differs by one nucleotide. This chain connects TRBV28 to TRBJ2-7, with 7 bases that match TRBD1. Trimming removed 11 bases from V and 0 bases from J; junction bases left unmatched: 7. The CDR3 is made up of 13 amino acids. The germline gives CDR1 MDHEN, CDR2 SYDVKM. CDR3 loop: CAGMTGSSYEQYF. The CDR3 DNA reads TGTGCCGGCATGACAGGGAGCTCCTACGAGCAGTACTTC.

The chain carries TRBV19 and TRBJ1-6; D is perhaps TRBD1 (5 bases). CDR3 length: 15 residues. From germline, CDR1 is LNHDA and CDR2 SQIVND (reference sequence). Between the trimmed V and J ends, which lost 3 bases and 4 bases, there was a span of 10 bases. This CDR3 reads CASSIVQGYNSPLHF. The CDR3 nucleotides are TGTGCCAGTAGTATCGTTCAGGGATATAATTCACCCCTCCACTTT.

As to this clonotype: A much larger clone is a single base away; this may be a read error. The chain employs TRBV12-3 or TRBV12-4 and TRBJ2-1; 11 positions agree with TRBD2. This CDR3 is built from 15 residues. As DNA, the CDR3 is TGTGCCAACAGTCTCCCGGGACTAGCGGACAATGAGCAGTTCTTC. Protein product: CANSLPGLADNEQFF.

V usage is TRBV4-1 and J usage is TRBJ1-2; D call uncertain. Between the trimmed V and J ends, which lost 2 bases and 4 bases, there was a span of 14 bases. Germline V CDR1 and CDR2: MGHRA, YSYEKL. This CDR3 spans 15 amino acids. The DNA of the CDR3 is TGCGCCAGCAGCCAACTCCTAAGTCCCCGCTATGGCTACACCTTC. Its translation is CASSQLLSPRYGYTF.

The V gene is TRBV5-5, the J gene TRBJ1-4, with 7 positions matching TRBD1. CDR3 length: 14 residues. Per the germline V gene, CDR1 is SGHKS and CDR2 is YYEKEE (reference sequence). The V gene end was trimmed by 4 bases and the J gene end by 5 bases; junction bases not matched to a gene: 5. CDR3 protein: CASSIPGGNEKLFF. CDR3 in DNA: TGTGCCAGCAGCATTCCAGGGGGAAATGAAAAACTGTTTTTT.